This T cell receptor (beta chain) was identified during a study of cytomegalovirus exposure and HLA in healthy donors. The germline CDR1 and CDR2 sequences are ENHRY and SYGVKD. Trimming cost V 2 bases and J 3 bases, with 11 bases left between them. This CDR3 is 15 amino acids long. General study findings and limits: Presence/absence comparisons presumed near-even sequencing depth among donors. Later analysis identified a missense DCLRE1C variant that was linked to TCR beta V- and J-gene trimming. In a later analysis, common viral pathogens appeared linked to several of the most significant clusters.

Both 60 Vbeta primers and 13 Jbeta primers went into the PCR. Original methodology: An analysis that came later counted 60 million to 80 million unique TCR beta chains, approximately 10 million shared. Sequencing used immunoSEQ multiplex PCR; TCRdb keeps in-frame clones, though not all of them. V and J calls and clone size are copied from that table; D and trimming were computed from the DNA. The data contain about 89,000 clones, roughly 70% of them seen just once; the ten biggest clones take up around 1.8%. Concerning this clone: The antigen remains undetermined.

The source material was PBMCs. This chain joins TRBV10-3 and TRBJ1-5; possible D gene TRBD1, 6 bases. This receptor was obtained from a male donor in good health and CMV-seronegative. The CDR3 DNA reads as TGTGCCATCAGTGAGCAGGGGCAGAACAATCAGCCCCAGCATTTT. Translating it yields CAISEQGQNNQPQHF.